One sample yielded the 32 T cell receptor beta chains listed below, sequenced in a study of blood T cell repertoires in COVID-19. The protocol was immunoSEQ multiplex PCR, while the TCRdb copy is restricted to in-frame clones and leaves out a portion. The sample records 200,000 to 300,000 clones, roughly 88% being singletons. Source material: peripheral blood. The receptors were sampled from a man aged 35-49 years who had recovered from COVID-19.

V and J are TRBV11-2 and TRBJ2-1; D perhaps matches TRBD2 (6 bases). From germline, CDR1 is SGHAT and CDR2 FQNNGV. Trimming took off 1 base at V and 10 bases at J, with 11 bases between the two ends. This CDR3 is built from 13 residues. CDR3: CASSLAGGSEQFF. In DNA, the CDR3 is TGTGCCAGCAGCTTAGCTGGAGGGTCAGAGCAGTTCTTC.

This chain joins TRBV7-9 and TRBJ1-6; no definite D call. The CDR3 has 14 amino acids. Trimming pared 2 bases from V and 8 bases from J, leaving 10 bases between. Per germline, CDR1 SEHNR and CDR2 FQNEAQ (reference sequence). The DNA for the CDR3 is TGTGCCAGCAGCTTACACCGGACTGATTCACCCCTCCACTTT. This sequence encodes CASSLHRTDSPLHF.

CDR3 in DNA: TGTGCCAGTAGTACCCTTGTAGGACCGGGGGAGCAGTACTTC. Translating gives CASSTLVGPGEQYF. The rearrangement links TRBV19 to TRBJ2-7; perhaps TRBD2 as D (5 bases). The V gene lost 4 bases and the J gene lost 7 bases, with 17 bases spanning the gap. This CDR3 has 14 residues. From germline, CDR1 is LNHDA and CDR2 SQIVND (reference sequence).

There are a few counts of this clone. This chain joins TRBV29-1 and TRBJ2-1; maybe TRBD2 (7 bases). This CDR3 comprises 14 residues. The germline V and J ends were trimmed by 6 bases and 8 bases, with 20 bases remaining between them. Germline loops: CDR1 SQVTM, CDR2 ANQGSEA. CDR3 DNA: TGCAGCGTGTGCCGGGGACTACCAGGGGATGAGCAGTTCTTC. This translates into CSVCRGLPGDEQFF.

V and J are TRBV29-1 and TRBJ2-7; 9 bases map to TRBD2. The CDR3 has 12 residues. The V and J ends lost 3 bases and 3 bases, in that order; junction bases with no gene match: 0. Germline values: CDR1 SQVTM, CDR2 ANQGSEA. The CDR3 region is CSVETSGYEQYF. The CDR3 DNA sequence: TGCAGCGTTGAGACTAGCGGCTACGAGCAGTACTTC.

The chain is built from TRBV6-1 and TRBJ1-1; D remains unclear. This CDR3 has 15 amino acids. The germline gives CDR1 MNHNS, CDR2 SASEGT. V lost 3 bases, J lost 6 bases, and 17 bases lay in between. The chain's CDR3 is CASSDEAGRYAEAFF. The CDR3 nucleotides read TGTGCCAGCAGTGATGAGGCGGGTCGGTATGCTGAAGCTTTCTTT.

Comment on this clone: Other DNA sequences in the sample encode the same CDR3. The V call is TRBV5-6, the J call TRBJ1-1; D uncertain. From germline, CDR1 is SGHDT and CDR2 YYEEEE. Deletions cut 0 bases from V and 4 bases from J, with 7 bases between. The CDR3 runs to 13 residues. The CDR3 sequence is CASSLGVGTEAFF. The DNA of the CDR3 is TGTGCCAGCAGCTTGGGCGTTGGCACTGAAGCTTTCTTT.

This clone was observed a few times. V is TRBV4-1 and J is TRBJ2-7; TRBD2 matches at 8 bases. V lost 4 bases to trimming and J lost 5 bases; unmatched junction nucleotides: 7. The germline gives CDR1 MGHRA, CDR2 YSYEKL. The CDR3 covers 14 residues. The CDR3 DNA sequence: TGCGCCAGCAGCCGATTGGCGGGGGGCCACGAGCAGTACTTC. Protein product: CASSRLAGGHEQYF.

As concerns this clone: The sample has other DNA sequences that encode this CDR3 too. This chain connects TRBV5-6 to TRBJ2-5; D gene unclear. The length of the CDR3 is 14 residues. With 0 bases removed from V and 0 bases from J, the gap between germline ends came to 6 bases. CDR1 and CDR2 (germline): SGHDT, YYEEEE. CDR3 bases: TGTGCCAGCAGCTTGGGCAGATACCAAGAGACCCAGTACTTC. Translation: CASSLGRYQETQYF.

The rearrangement joins TRBV2 to TRBJ1-1; 11 nucleotides line up with TRBD1. This CDR3 is built from 15 residues. With 9 bases clipped from V and 0 bases from J, the junction kept 6 bases outside the gene matches. Germline assignment: CDR1 SNHLY and CDR2 FYNNEI. In nucleotides, the CDR3 is TGTGCCAGTCGGGGACAGGGGGGAATGAACACTGAAGCTTTCTTT. It yields the protein CASRGQGGMNTEAFF.

This chain links TRBV7-2 with TRBJ1-6; 8 nucleotides align to TRBD1. V lost 2 bases and J lost 9; bases outside the gene matches: 6. This CDR3 region has 15 residues. The germline V gene encodes CDR1 SGHTA and CDR2 FQGNSA. As DNA, the CDR3 is TGTGCCAGCAGCTTAATTGCAGGGGGCCGTTCACCCCTCCACTTT. Translating gives CASSLIAGGRSPLHF.

This clone came up once. The gene calls are TRBV6-2 or TRBV6-3 and TRBJ2-1; TRBD2 matches at 12 bases. The V gene end was trimmed by 4 bases and the J gene end by 2 bases; junction bases not matched to a gene: 6. The germline V gene encodes CDR1 MNHEY and CDR2 SVGEGT. The CDR3 has 17 amino acids. DNA of the CDR3: TGTGCCAGCAGTTCCCTGACTAGCGGGGGTCCCTACAATGAGCAGTTCTTC. Amino acids: CASSSLTSGGPYNEQFF.

CDR3 region: CASSYGKNTEAFF. The CDR3 DNA sequence: TGCGCCAGCAGCTACGGGAAAAACACTGAAGCTTTCTTT. V is TRBV5-1 and J is TRBJ1-1, with D unresolved. The CDR3 is made up of 13 amino acids. The germline CDR1 and CDR2 sequences are SGHRS and YFSETQ. V was trimmed by 3 bases and J by 2 bases, leaving 8 bases between them.

The count of this clone is one. J is TRBJ2-3 and V is TRBV5-5; TRBD2 matches at 8 bases. Trimming took 4 bases from V and 9 from J; bases not matched to a gene: 4. Looked up from germline, CDR1 is SGHKS and CDR2 is YYEKEE (reference sequence). The CDR3 spans 12 residues. The CDR3, as DNA: TGTGCCAGCAGCCCAGCGGGGGAGACGCAGTATTTT. It is translated as CASSPAGETQYF.

The chain employs TRBV7-2 and TRBJ1-5; possibly TRBD1 for D (6 bases). Germline V gene sequence: CDR1 SGHTA, CDR2 FQGNSA. The length of the CDR3 is 13 residues. The ends were cut back, 4 bases at V and 7 bases at J, with 11 bases in the middle. For the CDR3, the DNA is TGTGCCAGCAGCTCGTCTCAGGGGCAGCCCCAGCATTTT. Translated: CASSSSQGQPQHF.

V usage is TRBV12-3 or TRBV12-4 and J usage is TRBJ1-2, with a weak D call TRBD1 (6 bases). The CDR3 runs 13 residues. V lost 3 bases and J 8 bases, leaving 13 bases between the germline ends. The chain's CDR3 is CASSFRGAEGYTF. The CDR3 bases are TGTGCCAGCAGTTTCCGGGGGGCTGAGGGCTACACCTTC.

The V and J genes are TRBV7-2 and TRBJ2-7, with TRBD1 matching 8 bases. Germline V gene lookup returns CDR1 SGHTA and CDR2 FQGNSA. The CDR3 length is 13 residues. After removal of 3 bases from V and 5 bases from J, the junction contained 3 bases not matched to a gene. This chain's CDR3 is CASSFSGGHEQYF. The CDR3 DNA is TGTGCCAGCAGCTTCTCAGGGGGCCACGAGCAGTACTTC.

The chain uses TRBV29-1 and TRBJ2-3; D call uncertain. Trimming took off 5 bases at V and 3 bases at J, with 12 bases between the two ends. Germline values: CDR1 SQVTM, CDR2 ANQGSEA. This CDR3 spans 13 amino acids. In DNA, the CDR3 is TGCAGCGTTCCGCGGTCAGCGACAGATACGCAGTATTTT. It yields the protein CSVPRSATDTQYF.

On this clone itself: Because it lacks the conserved phenylalanine or tryptophan at the end, this CDR3 is likely a read error. Because the CDR3's place on the DNA is in doubt, the DNA is left out and the CDR3 is given as listed by TCRdb. The V gene is TRBV21-1, the J gene TRBJ1-1; the table's D call TRBD1 went unverified against the DNA. TRBV21-1 is a listed pseudogene. The CDR3 region is 11 residues in length, termini included. CDR3 loop: CASSKVDSWDI.

This sequence joins TRBV11-2 and TRBJ1-1; 10 nucleotides line up with TRBD1. CDR3 length equals 15 residues. The J segment lost 5 bases and the V segment lost 3 bases, leaving 6 bases of the junction unmatched. Germline CDR1 and CDR2: SGHAT and FQNNGV. The CDR3 region has the DNA TGTGCCAGCAGCTTGTACAGGACAGGGGGGACTGAAGCTTTCTTT. Protein product: CASSLYRTGGTEAFF.

The chain carries TRBV29-1 and TRBJ1-2; 10 bases align to TRBD1. In germline, CDR1 is SQVTM, CDR2 ANQGSEA. With 0 bases clipped from V and 4 bases from J, the junction kept 17 bases outside the gene matches. The CDR3 consists of 19 residues. The CDR3 DNA sequence: TGCAGCGTTGAAGATCCGGATCCCCCCGACAGGGGGCGAGGCTATGGCTACACCTTC. This sequence encodes CSVEDPDPPDRGRGYGYTF.

The chain links TRBV5-5 to TRBJ1-1; the D is unclear. Trimming removed 0 bases from V and 3 bases from J, with 15 bases in between. This CDR3 is 16 amino acids long. Germline V CDR1 and CDR2: SGHKS, YYEKEE (reference sequence). In DNA form, the CDR3 reads TGTGCCAGCAGCTTGGGTCATTTCGAGGGTTACACTGAAGCTTTCTTT. Encoded protein: CASSLGHFEGYTEAFF.

The chain links TRBV4-3 to TRBJ2-1; 8 bases match TRBD2. V lost 1 base and J lost 7; bases outside the gene matches: 12. The CDR3 length is 17 residues. Germline V gene data show CDR1 as LGHNA and CDR2 as YSLEER. CDR3 in DNA: TGCGCCAGCAGCCAAGGAGCCGCGGGGGGCCTAGGGAATGAGCAGTTCTTC. This codes for CASSQGAAGGLGNEQFF.

The genes are TRBV5-6 and TRBJ2-7, with a tentative D call TRBD2 (6 bases). Germline-derived CDR1 and CDR2 are SGHDT and YYEEEE. The CDR3 is 13 residues long. V was trimmed by 2 bases and J by 3 bases, leaving 9 bases between them. CDR3 sequence reads: CASSFAGNYEQYF. The CDR3 DNA reads TGTGCCAGCAGCTTTGCGGGGAACTACGAGCAGTACTTC. The full variable domain, in which reference TRBV5-6 and TRBJ2-7 provide the parts outside the CDR3, is DAGVTQSPTHLIKTRGQQVTLRCSPKSGHDTVSWYQQALGQGPQFIFQYYEEEERQRGNFPDRFSGHQFPNYSSELNVNALLLGDSALYLCASSFAGNYEQYFGPGTRLTVT.

The genes are TRBV6-5 and TRBJ2-3; 8 bases match TRBD2. The V gene end was trimmed by 8 bases and the J gene end by 6 bases; junction bases not matched to a gene: 10. This CDR3 spans 14 amino acids. Germline lookup yields CDR1 MNHEY and CDR2 SVGAGI. Written as DNA, the CDR3 is TGTGCCAGCGCGCCGGGAGGGTCTGGGGATACGCAGTATTTT. As protein: CASAPGGSGDTQYF.

The rearrangement joins TRBV5-1 to TRBJ1-2, with a weak D call TRBD1 (5 bases). V lost 5 bases and J lost 4, with 9 bases in between. The CDR3 is 12 amino acids. Per germline, CDR1 SGHRS and CDR2 YFSETQ. The chain's CDR3 is CASSQGTYGYTF. The CDR3 DNA reads as TGCGCCAGCAGTCAGGGAACCTATGGCTACACCTTC.

The chain is built from TRBV27 and TRBJ1-2, with D tentatively TRBD1 (5 bases). This CDR3 comprises 14 residues. From germline, CDR1 is MNHEY and CDR2 SMNVEV (reference sequence). Trimming shortened V by 5 bases and J by 8 bases, and 18 bases separated the two germline ends. In nucleotides, the CDR3 is TGTGCCAGCAGTAGTTTCGGGGGTCTACGCGGCTACACCTTC. Protein sequence: CASSSFGGLRGYTF.

J is TRBJ2-1 and V is TRBV6-2 or TRBV6-3; 8 nucleotides agree with TRBD2. This CDR3 region has 15 residues. Trimming at V came to 5 bases and at J to 9 bases, leaving 12 bases not matched to a gene. From germline, CDR1 is MNHEY and CDR2 SVGEGT. The CDR3 reads CASSLNRGGLGEQFF. The CDR3 coding sequence is TGTGCCAGCAGTCTGAACCGCGGGGGGTTAGGTGAGCAGTTCTTC.

The chain carries TRBV6-1 and TRBJ1-2; 7 bases are a match to TRBD1. Germline CDR1 and CDR2: MNHNS and SASEGT. Trimming took 4 bases from V and 0 from J; bases not matched to a gene: 5. This CDR3 has 15 amino acids. The CDR3 DNA reads TGTGCCAGCAGTGCCAGACAGGGCCCTAACTATGGCTACACCTTC. It encodes CASSARQGPNYGYTF.

The chain couples TRBV6-5 to TRBJ1-2; TRBD1 matches 10 bases. The CDR3 covers 15 residues. The germline V gene has CDR1 MNHEY and CDR2 SVGAGI. The ends lost 6 bases at V and 4 bases at J; junction bases unmatched: 8. CDR3 coding DNA: TGTGCCAGCAGGCGGGCCGGGACAGGGGTCTATGGCTACACCTTC. This sequence encodes CASRRAGTGVYGYTF.

This clone is a singleton in its sample. This chain connects TRBV15 to TRBJ1-1, with D possibly TRBD1 on 5 matching bases. Germline values: CDR1 LNHNV, CDR2 YYDKDF (reference sequence). With 1 base removed from V and 0 bases from J, the gap between germline ends came to 15 bases. The CDR3 loop spans 17 amino acids. CDR3 amino acids: CATSRVRGLNLNTEAFF. The CDR3 DNA sequence: TGTGCCACCAGCAGAGTACGGGGGTTGAATCTGAACACTGAAGCTTTCTTT.

The chain has TRBV3-1 (or the pseudogene TRBV3-2) and TRBJ1-2; D is uncertain. Trimming took off 0 bases at V and 6 bases at J, with 11 bases between the two ends. Germline V gives CDR1 LGHDT, CDR2 YNNKEL (reference sequence). The CDR3 runs 14 residues. CDR3 nucleotide sequence: TGTGCCAGCAGCCAAGACGGGATCGGGGATGGCTACACCTTC. It specifies CASSQDGIGDGYTF.